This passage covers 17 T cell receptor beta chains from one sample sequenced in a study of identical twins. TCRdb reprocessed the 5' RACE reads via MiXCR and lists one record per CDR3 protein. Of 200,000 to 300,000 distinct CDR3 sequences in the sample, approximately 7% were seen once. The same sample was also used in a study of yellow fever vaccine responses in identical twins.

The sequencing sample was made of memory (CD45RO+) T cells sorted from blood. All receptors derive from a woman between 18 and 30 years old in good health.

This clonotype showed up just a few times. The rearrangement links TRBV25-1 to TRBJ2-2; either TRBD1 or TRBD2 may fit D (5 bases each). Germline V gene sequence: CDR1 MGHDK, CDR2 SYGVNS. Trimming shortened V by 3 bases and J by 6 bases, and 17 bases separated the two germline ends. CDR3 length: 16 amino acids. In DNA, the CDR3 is TGTGCCAGCAGTGATTGGATTTTGGGGGTCGCCGGGGAGCTGTTTTTT. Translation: CASSDWILGVAGELFF.

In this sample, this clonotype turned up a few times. CDR3 protein: CASTPGAGGYEQYF. The CDR3 DNA reads as TGTGCCAGCACCCCTGGGGCGGGGGGTTACGAGCAGTACTTC. The rearrangement joins TRBV28 to TRBJ2-7, with TRBD2 matching 8 bases. The germline V gene has CDR1 MDHEN and CDR2 SYDVKM. This CDR3 spans 14 amino acids. Unmatched junction bases numbered 9, after V lost 7 bases and J lost 4 bases.

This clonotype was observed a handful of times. CDR3 residues: CASSLSAGGKNEQFF. DNA for the CDR3: TGTGCCAGCAGCCTCTCCGCGGGAGGGAAAAATGAGCAGTTCTTC. V gene TRBV7-3 combines with J gene TRBJ2-1; 9 bases fit TRBD2. The CDR3 contains 15 residues. From germline, CDR1 is SGHTA and CDR2 FQGTGA. V trimming: 5 bases; J trimming: 7 bases; junction bases outside the gene matches: 9. Variable domain in full (rest from reference TRBV7-3 and TRBJ2-1): GAGVSQTPSNKVTEKGKYVELRCDPISGHTALYWYRQSLGQGPEFLIYFQGTGAADDSGLPNDRFFAVRPEGSVSTLKIQRTERGDSAVYLCASSLSAGGKNEQFFGPGTRLTVL.

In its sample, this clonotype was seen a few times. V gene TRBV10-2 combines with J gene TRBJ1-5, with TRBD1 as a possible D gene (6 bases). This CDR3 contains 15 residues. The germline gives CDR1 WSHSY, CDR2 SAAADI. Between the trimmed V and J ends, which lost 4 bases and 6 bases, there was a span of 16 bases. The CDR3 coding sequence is TGCGCCAGCAGTGGCCCGGGGGCCCCTGGTCAGCCCCAGCATTTT. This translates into CASSGPGAPGQPQHF.

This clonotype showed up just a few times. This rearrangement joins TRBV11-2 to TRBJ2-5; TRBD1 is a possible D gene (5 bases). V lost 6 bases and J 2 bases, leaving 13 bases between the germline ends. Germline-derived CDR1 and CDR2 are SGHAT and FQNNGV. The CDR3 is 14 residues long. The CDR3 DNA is TGTGCCAGCAGTTGGAGACGGACACAAGAGACCCAGTACTTC. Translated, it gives CASSWRRTQETQYF. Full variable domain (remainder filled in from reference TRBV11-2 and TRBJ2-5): EAGVAQSPRYKIIEKRQSVAFWCNPISGHATLYWYQQILGQGPKLLIQFQNNGVVDDSQLPKDRFSAERLKGVDSTLKIQPAKLEDSAVYLCASSWRRTQETQYFGPGTRLLVL.

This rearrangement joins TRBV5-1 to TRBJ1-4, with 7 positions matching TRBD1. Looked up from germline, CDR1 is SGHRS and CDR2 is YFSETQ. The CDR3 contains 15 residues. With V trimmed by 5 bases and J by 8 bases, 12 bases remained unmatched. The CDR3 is CASRTGSWSWEKLFF. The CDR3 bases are TGCGCCAGCAGGACAGGGTCATGGTCATGGGAAAAACTGTTTTTT. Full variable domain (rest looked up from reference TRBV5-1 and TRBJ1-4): KAGVTQTPRYLIKTRGQQVTLSCSPISGHRSVSWYQQTPGQGLQFLFEYFSETQRNKGNFPGRFSGRQFSNSRSEMNVSTLELGDSALYLCASRTGSWSWEKLFFGSGTQLSVL.

The CDR3 DNA is TGCGCCAGCAGCATGGGGACAGCGGGAGTTCTAGATGAGCAGTTCTTC. This translates into CASSMGTAGVLDEQFF. The rearrangement links TRBV5-1 to TRBJ2-1, with D perhaps TRBD2 (8 bases). The CDR3 has 16 residues. V was pared by 4 bases and J by 8 bases, with 22 bases between. Germline CDR1 and CDR2: SGHRS and YFSETQ.

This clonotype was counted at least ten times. In DNA, the CDR3 is TGCGCCAGCAGCTTGTATGAAGCCACCGGGGAGCTGTTTTTT. This translates into CASSLYEATGELFF. The chain joins TRBV5-1 to TRBJ2-2; D is uncertain. Germline-derived CDR1 and CDR2 are SGHRS and YFSETQ. V gave up 1 base and J gave up 4 bases, with 8 bases separating them. The CDR3 length is 14 residues. The variable domain in full, with the rest retrieved from reference TRBV5-1 and TRBJ2-2, is KAGVTQTPRYLIKTRGQQVTLSCSPISGHRSVSWYQQTPGQGLQFLFEYFSETQRNKGNFPGRFSGRQFSNSRSEMNVSTLELGDSALYLCASSLYEATGELFFGEGSRLTVL.

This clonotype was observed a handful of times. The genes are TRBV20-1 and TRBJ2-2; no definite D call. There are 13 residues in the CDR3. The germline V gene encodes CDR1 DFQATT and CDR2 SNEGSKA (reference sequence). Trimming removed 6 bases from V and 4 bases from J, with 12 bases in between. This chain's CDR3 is CSAKTPGTGELFF. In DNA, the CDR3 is TGCAGTGCCAAGACTCCGGGCACCGGGGAGCTGTTTTTT.

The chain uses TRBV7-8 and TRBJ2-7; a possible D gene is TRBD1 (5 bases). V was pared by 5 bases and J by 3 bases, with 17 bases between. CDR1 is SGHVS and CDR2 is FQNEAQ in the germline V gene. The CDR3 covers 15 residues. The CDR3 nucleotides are TGTGCCAGCAGCAACCTTGGCCAGGGTTACTACGAGCAGTACGTC. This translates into CASSNLGQGYYEQYV.

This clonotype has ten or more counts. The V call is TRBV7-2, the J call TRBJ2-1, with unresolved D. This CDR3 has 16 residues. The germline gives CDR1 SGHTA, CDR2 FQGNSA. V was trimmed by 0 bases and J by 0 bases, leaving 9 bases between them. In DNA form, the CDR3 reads TGTGCCAGCAGCTTAGCTAAGGCCAGCTCCTACAATGAGCAGTTCTTC. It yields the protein CASSLAKASSYNEQFF.

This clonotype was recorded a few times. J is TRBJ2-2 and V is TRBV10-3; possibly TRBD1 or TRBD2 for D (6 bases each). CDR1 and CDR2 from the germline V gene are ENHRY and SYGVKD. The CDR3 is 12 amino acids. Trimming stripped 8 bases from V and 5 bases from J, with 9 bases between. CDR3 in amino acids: CAIGGGTGELFF. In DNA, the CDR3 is TGTGCCATCGGAGGGGGGACCGGGGAGCTGTTTTTT.

The chain's CDR3 is CASSYSSVYEQYV. CDR3 sequence (DNA): TGTGCCAGCAGTTACTCGTCTGTCTACGAGCAGTACGTC. The V and J genes are TRBV6-6 and TRBJ2-7, with D unresolved. CDR3 size: 13 residues. The V gene lost 0 bases and the J gene lost 3 bases, with 6 bases spanning the gap. Germline V gene sequence: CDR1 MNHNY, CDR2 SVGAGI (reference sequence).

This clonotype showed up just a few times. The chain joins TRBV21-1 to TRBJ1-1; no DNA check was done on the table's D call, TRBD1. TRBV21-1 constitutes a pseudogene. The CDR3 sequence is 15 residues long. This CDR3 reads CASSKDTGADTEAFF. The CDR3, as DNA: TGTGCCAGCAGCAAAGATACGGGGGCGGACACTGAAGCTTTCTTT.

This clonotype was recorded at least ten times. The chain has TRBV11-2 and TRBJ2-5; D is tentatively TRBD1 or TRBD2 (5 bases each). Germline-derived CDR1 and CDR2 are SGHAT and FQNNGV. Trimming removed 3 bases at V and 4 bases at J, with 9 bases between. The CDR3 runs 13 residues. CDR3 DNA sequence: TGTGCCAGCAGCTTTGAGGGACGAGAGACCCAGTACTTC. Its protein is CASSFEGRETQYF. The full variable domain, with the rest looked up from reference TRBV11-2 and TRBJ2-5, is EAGVAQSPRYKIIEKRQSVAFWCNPISGHATLYWYQQILGQGPKLLIQFQNNGVVDDSQLPKDRFSAERLKGVDSTLKIQPAKLEDSAVYLCASSFEGRETQYFGPGTRLLVL.

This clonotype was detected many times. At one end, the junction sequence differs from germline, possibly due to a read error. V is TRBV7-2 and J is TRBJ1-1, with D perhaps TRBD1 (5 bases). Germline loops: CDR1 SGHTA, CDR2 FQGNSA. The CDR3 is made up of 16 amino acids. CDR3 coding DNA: TGTGCCAGCAGCCCTAGGGCGGGACTTCGCGGGGCTGAGGCTTTCTTT. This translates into CASSPRAGLRGAEAFF.

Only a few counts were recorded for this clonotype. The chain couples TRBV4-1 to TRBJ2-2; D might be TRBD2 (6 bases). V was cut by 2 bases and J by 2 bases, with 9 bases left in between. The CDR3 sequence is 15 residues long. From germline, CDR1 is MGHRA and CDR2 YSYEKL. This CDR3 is CASSQPRGNTGELFF. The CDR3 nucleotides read TGCGCCAGCAGCCAACCGCGGGGAAACACCGGGGAGCTGTTTTTT.